The 17 T cell receptor beta chains below all came from one sample that was sequenced in a study of T-cell memory formation after mild COVID-19. TCRdb called the 5' RACE reads again in MiXCR, with one record for every CDR3 protein. The table records 140,000 to 150,000 distinct CDR3 sequences, around 27% of them present only once. Sequenced input: PBMCs or a T cell subset sorted from them (not recorded which). All receptors come from an adult woman who had mild COVID-19 (a few samples of this study predate the infection). Cell type and time point are not known.

This rearrangement joins TRBV5-5 to TRBJ2-7; D may be TRBD2 (5 bases). This CDR3 has 15 amino acids. Trimming removed 0 bases at V and 0 bases at J, with 10 bases between. In germline, CDR1 is SGHKS, CDR2 YYEKEE (reference sequence). This CDR3 reads CASSLAFGSSYEQYF. The CDR3 DNA sequence: TGTGCCAGCAGCTTGGCGTTTGGGAGCTCCTACGAGCAGTACTTC.

V is TRBV15 and J is TRBJ2-2; possible D gene TRBD2, 5 bases. Germline V gives CDR1 LNHNV, CDR2 YYDKDF (reference sequence). With 4 bases removed from V and 5 bases from J, the gap between germline ends came to 11 bases. The CDR3 is 14 amino acids. The CDR3 DNA sequence: TGTGCCACCAGCATTGGACGGGGAACCGGGGAGCTGTTTTTT. It encodes CATSIGRGTGELFF.

This CDR3 reads CSVDEGLGETQYF. The CDR3 nucleotides read TGCAGCGTTGATGAGGGGTTGGGAGAGACCCAGTACTTC. The chain links TRBV29-1 to TRBJ2-5; D possibly uses TRBD1 or TRBD2 (5 bases each). The CDR3 runs to 13 residues. V lost 3 bases to trimming and J lost 4 bases, with 12 bases between them. Germline CDR1 is SQVTM and CDR2 is ANQGSEA.

The sample holds a few counts of this clonotype. The genes are TRBV5-1 and TRBJ2-7, with D maybe TRBD1 (7 bases). Trimming removed 2 bases from V and 5 bases from J, with 8 bases in between. Germline CDR1 reads SGHRS; CDR2 reads YFSETQ. The CDR3 is 12 amino acids. CDR3 sequence: CASSFRGDEQYF. In DNA form, the CDR3 reads TGCGCCAGCAGCTTCAGGGGGGACGAGCAGTACTTC.

The chain couples TRBV5-1 to TRBJ2-3; 15 bases match TRBD2. This CDR3 spans 16 amino acids. In germline, CDR1 is SGHRS, CDR2 YFSETQ. The V and J ends lost 5 bases and 4 bases, in that order; junction bases with no gene match: 5. This CDR3 is CASSSGLAGGADTQYF. CDR3 in DNA: TGCGCCAGCAGTTCGGGACTAGCGGGAGGAGCAGATACGCAGTATTTT.

This clonotype has just a few counts. This chain uses TRBV6-1 with TRBJ2-3; D is uncertain. The germline gives CDR1 MNHNS, CDR2 SASEGT. CDR3 size: 14 residues. V was clipped by 6 bases and J by 0 bases, with 10 bases between them. Here the CDR3 reads CASRPIPSTDTQYF. CDR3 DNA: TGTGCCAGCAGACCTATCCCTAGCACAGATACGCAGTATTTT.

J is TRBJ2-1 and V is TRBV7-9, with D maybe TRBD1 (5 bases). Trimming cost V 2 bases and J 10 bases, with 15 bases left between them. The CDR3 covers 14 residues. Germline V gene lookup returns CDR1 SEHNR and CDR2 FQNEAQ (reference sequence). CDR3 sequence reads: CASSLQTAYGEQFF. The CDR3 DNA sequence: TGTGCCAGCAGCTTACAGACAGCGTACGGGGAGCAGTTCTTC.

The chain has TRBV15 and TRBJ2-6, with D unclear. Germline V gene data show CDR1 as LNHNV and CDR2 as YYDKDF (reference sequence). CDR3 length: 15 amino acids. Trimming shortened V by 0 bases and J by 2 bases, and 5 bases separated the two germline ends. CDR3 loop: CATSREVTGANVLTF. In nucleotides, the CDR3 is TGTGCCACCAGCAGAGAGGTAACTGGGGCCAACGTCCTGACTTTC.

This clonotype was seen only a few times. V usage is TRBV27 and J usage is TRBJ1-2; D not resolved. CDR3 size: 13 residues. With 3 bases removed from V and 2 bases from J, the gap between germline ends came to 7 bases. CDR1 MNHEY and CDR2 SMNVEV come from the germline V gene (reference sequence). The chain's CDR3 is CASSLSGNYGYTF. CDR3 bases: TGTGCCAGCAGTTTGAGTGGAAACTATGGCTACACCTTC.

This clonotype was found once. The chain couples TRBV18 to TRBJ2-7, with 8 positions matching TRBD1. The CDR3 runs to 16 residues. Trimming removed 3 bases from V and 5 bases from J; junction bases left unmatched: 12. Germline V lookup: CDR1 KGHSH, CDR2 LQKENI. In DNA form, the CDR3 reads TGTGCCAGCTCACCCGAGGTGGACAGGGCTCTCCACGAGCAGTACTTC. Translating gives CASSPEVDRALHEQYF.

The chain employs TRBV4-3 and TRBJ2-7, with a possible D match to TRBD2 (5 bases). CDR3 length equals 15 residues. CDR1 and CDR2 from the germline V gene are LGHNA and YSLEER. The ends were cut back, 0 bases at V and 2 bases at J, with 11 bases in the middle. The chain's CDR3 is CASSQDGSGTYEQYF. The CDR3 coding sequence is TGCGCCAGCAGCCAAGATGGGAGCGGAACCTACGAGCAGTACTTC.

The V gene is TRBV7-9, the J gene TRBJ2-7, with a tentative D call TRBD2 (6 bases). This CDR3 comprises 17 residues. Germline-derived CDR1 and CDR2 are SEHNR and FQNEAQ (reference sequence). Deletions cut 3 bases from V and 3 bases from J, with 21 bases between. CDR3 DNA sequence: TGTGCCAGCAGCTTGCTGGACTATCAGAAGGATTTCTACGAGCAGTACTTC. Residues: CASSLLDYQKDFYEQYF.

As DNA, the CDR3 is TGTGCCAGCACTCTCGATATGGGCACCACTGAAGCTTTCTTT. This encodes CASTLDMGTTEAFF. The chain uses TRBV6-6 and TRBJ1-1; no firm D call. V lost 7 bases, J lost 4 bases, and 16 bases lay in between. The length of the CDR3 is 14 residues. Germline values: CDR1 MNHNY, CDR2 SVGAGI (reference sequence).

The chain employs TRBV9 and TRBJ1-1; no reliable D call. CDR3 length: 13 amino acids. Trimming left V 4 bases short and J 5 bases short, with 12 bases between. The V gene's germline CDR1 is SGDLS and CDR2 YYNGEE. CDR3 bases: TGTGCCAGCAGCACCGGACGGCGAACTGAAGCTTTCTTT. It yields the protein CASSTGRRTEAFF.

The chain carries TRBV24-1 and TRBJ2-1; unclear D gene. Germline assignment: CDR1 KGHDR and CDR2 SFDVKD. The V end lost 3 bases, the J end lost 4 bases, and 9 bases lay between the germline ends. This CDR3 has 14 amino acids. For the CDR3, the DNA is TGTGCCACCAGTGATCGGACGTGGTACAATGAGCAGTTCTTC. This translates into CATSDRTWYNEQFF.

J is TRBJ2-7 and V is TRBV5-1; D may be TRBD1 or TRBD2 (7 bases each). Germline V gives CDR1 SGHRS, CDR2 YFSETQ. This CDR3 contains 17 residues. Trimming stripped 3 bases from V and 2 bases from J, with 21 bases between. CDR3 DNA: TGCGCCAGCAGCTGGGACGCCAGGGGGGGATCCCCCTACGAGCAGTACTTC. Its protein is CASSWDARGGSPYEQYF.

The chain carries TRBV4-1 and TRBJ1-3; D not certain. The CDR3 runs 16 residues. V was shortened by 0 bases and J by 0 bases, with 9 bases between the two germline ends. The germline CDR1 and CDR2 sequences are MGHRA and YSYEKL. Written as DNA, the CDR3 is TGCGCCAGCAGCCAAGATTCTCCCGACTCTGGAAACACCATATATTTT. It codes for CASSQDSPDSGNTIYF.